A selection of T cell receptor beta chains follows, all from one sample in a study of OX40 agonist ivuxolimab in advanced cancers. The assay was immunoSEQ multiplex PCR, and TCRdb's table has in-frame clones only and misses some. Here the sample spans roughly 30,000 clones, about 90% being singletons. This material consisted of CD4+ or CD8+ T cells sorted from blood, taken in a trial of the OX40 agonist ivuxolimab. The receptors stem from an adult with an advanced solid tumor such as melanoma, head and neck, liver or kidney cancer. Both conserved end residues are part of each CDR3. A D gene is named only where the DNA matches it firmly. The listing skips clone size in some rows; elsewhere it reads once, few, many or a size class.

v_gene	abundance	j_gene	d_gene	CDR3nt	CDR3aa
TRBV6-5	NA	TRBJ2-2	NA	TGTGCCAGCAGTTACTCGCAAGGGGCGCGAACCGGGGAGCTGTTTTTT	CASSYSQGARTGELFF
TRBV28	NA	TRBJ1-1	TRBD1	TGTGCCAGCAGTATAAGACAGGGTAGCACTGAAGCTTTCTTT	CASSIRQGSTEAFF
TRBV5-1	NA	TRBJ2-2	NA	TGCGCCAGCAGCATCCGGGACCCCCTTCCCGGGGAGCTGTTTTTT	CASSIRDPLPGELFF
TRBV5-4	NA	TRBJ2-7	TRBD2	TGTGCCAGCAGCTTGGGACTAGCGGGACCCGCCGAGCAGTACTTC	CASSLGLAGPAEQYF
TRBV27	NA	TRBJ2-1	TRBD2	TGTGCCAGCAGTCCGGGGACTAGCGGGAGCTCCTACAATGAGCAGTTCTTC	CASSPGTSGSSYNEQFF
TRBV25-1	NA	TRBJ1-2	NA	TGTGCCAGCAGTGAAGTACAGGAGATCTATGGCTACACCTTC	CASSEVQEIYGYTF
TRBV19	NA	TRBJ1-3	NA	TGTGCCAGTAGTCTCCCCCTCGACAGGTACTCTGGAAACACCATATATTTT	CASSLPLDRYSGNTIYF
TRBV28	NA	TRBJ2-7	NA	TGTGCCAGCAGTTCCCCCGACAGTACCCTCCCCTACGAGCAGTACTTC	CASSSPDSTLPYEQYF
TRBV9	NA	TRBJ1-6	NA	TGTGCCAGCAGCAGGGGAGATAATTCACCCCTCCACTTT	CASSRGDNSPLHF
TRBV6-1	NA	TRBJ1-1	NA	TGTGCCAGCAGTGAAGCGCGAGGTGGGAACACTGAAGCTTTCTTT	CASSEARGGNTEAFF
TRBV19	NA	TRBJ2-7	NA	TGTGCCAGTAGTATATTTATAAGCTCCTACGAGCAGTACTTC	CASSIFISSYEQYF
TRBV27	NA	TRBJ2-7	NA	TGTGCCAGCAGCGAGGGCGGGACAATGTACGAGCAGTACTTC	CASSEGGTMYEQYF
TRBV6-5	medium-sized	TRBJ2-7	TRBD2	TGTGCCAGCAGCCCCGGGACTAGCGTTGAGCAGTACTTC	CASSPGTSVEQYF
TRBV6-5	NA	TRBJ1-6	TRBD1	TGTGCCAGCAGCCCCATGACAGGGGGTCATTCACCCCTCCACTTT	CASSPMTGGHSPLHF
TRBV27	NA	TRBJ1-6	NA	TGTGCCAGCAGCCCAAAAGTCGACCCTCGCTCCTATAATTCACCCCTCCACTTT	CASSPKVDPRSYNSPLHF
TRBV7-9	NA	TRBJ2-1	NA	TGTGCCAGCAGCGCCCGCCCCCATGAGCAGTTCTTC	CASSARPHEQFF
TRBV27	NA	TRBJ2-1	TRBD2	TGTGCCAGCAGTTTTTCAGCTAGCGGGGGGGGGCAGTTCTTC	CASSFSASGGGQFF
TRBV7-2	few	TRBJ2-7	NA	TGTGCCAGCAGCCCCCGAAGCCACGAGCAGTACTTC	CASSPRSHEQYF
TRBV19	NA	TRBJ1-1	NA	TGTGCCAGTAGTATAGTCGGGGTTGGCACTGAAGCTTTCTTT	CASSIVGVGTEAFF
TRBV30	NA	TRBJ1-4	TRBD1	TGTGCCTGGAGTTCGACAGGGGCAGGAGGTGAAAAACTGTTTTTT	CAWSSTGAGGEKLFF
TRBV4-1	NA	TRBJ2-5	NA	TGCGCCAGCAGCGGGCTGCAGGGGGGTCTCCAAGAGACCCAGTACTTC	CASSGLQGGLQETQYF
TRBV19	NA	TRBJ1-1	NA	TGTGCCAGTAAGGTCAATATGAACACTGAAGCTTTCTTT	CASKVNMNTEAFF
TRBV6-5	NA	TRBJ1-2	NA	TGTGCCAGCTGCGTCCGGGAACCTAACTATGGCTACACCTTC	CASCVREPNYGYTF
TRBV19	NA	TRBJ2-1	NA	TGTGCCAGCTCGGGGGGGACAGAGATAAATGAGCAGTTCTTC	CASSGGTEINEQFF
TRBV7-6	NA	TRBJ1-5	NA	TGTGCCAGCAGCTTAGGAGGGGGCAATCAGCCCCAGCATTTT	CASSLGGGNQPQHF
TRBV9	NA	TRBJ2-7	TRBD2	TGTGCCAGCAGCGTAGACGGGGGGGACTACGAGCAGTACTTC	CASSVDGGDYEQYF
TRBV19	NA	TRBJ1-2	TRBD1	TGTGCCAGTAGTCCAGAGACAGGGGAGGGAGGCTACACCTTC	CASSPETGEGGYTF
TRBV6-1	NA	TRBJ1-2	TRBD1	TGTGCCAGCAACCCGAACAGGGGGCGCATGTATGGCTACACCTTC	CASNPNRGRMYGYTF